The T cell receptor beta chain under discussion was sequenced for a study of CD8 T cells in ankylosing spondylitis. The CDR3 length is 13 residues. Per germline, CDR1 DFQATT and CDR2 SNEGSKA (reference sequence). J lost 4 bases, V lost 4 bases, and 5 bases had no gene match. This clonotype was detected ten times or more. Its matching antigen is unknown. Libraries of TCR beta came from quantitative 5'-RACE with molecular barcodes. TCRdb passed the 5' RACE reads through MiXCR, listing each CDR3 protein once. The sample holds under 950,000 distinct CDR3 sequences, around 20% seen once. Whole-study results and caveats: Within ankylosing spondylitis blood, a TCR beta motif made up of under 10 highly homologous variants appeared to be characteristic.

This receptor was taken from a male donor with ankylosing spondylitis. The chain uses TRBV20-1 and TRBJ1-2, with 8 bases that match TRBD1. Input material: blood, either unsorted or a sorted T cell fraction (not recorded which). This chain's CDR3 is CSATADRAYGYTF. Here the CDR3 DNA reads TGCAGTGCTACAGCGGACAGGGCCTATGGCTACACCTTC.